Listed below are T cell receptor beta chains from one sample, sequenced in a study of identifying expanded T cells in peripheral blood. TCRdb's copy holds only in-frame clones and misses some; the assay was immunoSEQ multiplex PCR. This sample has tens of thousands of clones, with 84% found just once. The specimen sequenced was blood. These receptors were collected from a person aged 18 to 75 in good health. The CDR3 runs from the conserved cysteine through the conserved F or W. The order of the fields is clone size, D gene, J gene, V gene, CDR3 protein, CDR3 DNA. The D gene is left open where the match is weak. Rows may omit the clone size; those that give it use once, few, many or a size class.

. | TRBD2 | TRBJ2-5 | TRBV7-2 | CASSALSGGFQETQYF | TGTGCCAGCAGCGCTCTGAGCGGGGGATTTCAAGAGACCCAGTACTTC
. | . | TRBJ1-4 | TRBV7-9 | CASSFPSGGEKLFF | TGTGCCAGCAGCTTCCCCAGTGGTGGCGAAAAACTGTTTTTT
. | . | TRBJ2-5 | TRBV15 | CATSPPWGDPGAETQYF | TGTGCCACCAGCCCCCCCTGGGGAGACCCGGGCGCGGAGACCCAGTACTTC
. | TRBD2 | TRBJ2-5 | TRBV7-8 | CASSLVRGRAAETQYF | TGTGCCAGCAGCTTGGTCCGCGGGAGGGCCGCAGAGACCCAGTACTTC
. | TRBD1 | TRBJ1-2 | TRBV19 | CASSILRAGDRGHGHGYTF | TGTGCCAGTAGTATACTAAGGGCTGGCGACAGGGGGCATGGACATGGCTACACCTTC
. | TRBD2 | TRBJ2-1 | TRBV18 | CASSPGLAGHNEQFF | TGTGCCAGCTCACCCGGACTAGCGGGGCACAATGAGCAGTTCTTC
. | TRBD1 | TRBJ2-4 | TRBV5-1 | CASSVDRGAVNIQYF | TGCGCCAGCAGCGTAGACAGGGGTGCGGTGAACATTCAGTACTTC
few | . | TRBJ2-3 | TRBV7-2 | CASSSTDTQYF | TGTGCCAGCAGCTCCACAGATACGCAGTATTTT
. | TRBD1 | TRBJ2-1 | TRBV25-1 | CASSDRKTGVAEQFF | TGTGCCAGCAGCGACAGAAAAACAGGGGTGGCTGAGCAGTTCTTC
. | TRBD2 | TRBJ2-1 | TRBV13 | CASSRQGLAFEGSYNEQFF | TGTGCCAGCAGCCGACAGGGACTAGCTTTCGAGGGCTCCTACAATGAGCAGTTCTTC
. | TRBD1 | TRBJ1-2 | TRBV28 | CASSSRDSYGYTF | TGTGCCAGCAGTTCCAGGGACAGCTATGGCTACACCTTC
. | . | TRBJ2-1 | TRBV27 | CASSWGEVNNNEQFF | TGTGCCAGCAGTTGGGGGGAAGTAAATAACAATGAGCAGTTCTTC
. | TRBD2 | TRBJ2-1 | TRBV7-6 | CASSLALTTSGYNEQFF | TGTGCCAGCAGCTTAGCGCTCACGACTAGCGGGTACAATGAGCAGTTCTTC
. | . | TRBJ2-2 | TRBV4-3 | CASSQEGSQFVGRTGELFF | TGCGCCAGCAGCCAAGAAGGGTCCCAGTTTGTGGGTCGCACCGGGGAGCTGTTTTTT
. | TRBD1 | TRBJ2-7 | TRBV28 | CASRPQQGGSYEQYF | TGTGCCAGCAGACCTCAACAGGGGGGCTCCTACGAGCAGTACTTC
. | . | TRBJ1-1 | TRBV28 | CASSLSDSLNTEAFF | TGTGCCAGCAGTTTAAGCGACTCCTTGAACACTGAAGCTTTCTTT
. | TRBD1 | TRBJ1-1 | TRBV5-1 | CASSLGGGTGAMNTEAFF | TGCGCCAGCAGCTTGGGCGGAGGGACAGGGGCGATGAACACTGAAGCTTTCTTT
. | TRBD2 | TRBJ2-1 | TRBV4-3 | CASSQDLGTSGSSYNEQFF | TGCGCCAGCAGCCAAGATCTAGGGACTAGCGGGAGTTCCTACAATGAGCAGTTCTTC
. | . | TRBJ2-2 | TRBV5-1 | CASSQGGGRINTGELFF | TGCGCCAGCAGCCAAGGAGGGGGCCGTATTAACACCGGGGAGCTGTTTTTT
. | . | TRBJ1-1 | TRBV14 | CASSQEEHRVAFF | TGTGCCAGCAGCCAAGAAGAGCACAGGGTAGCTTTCTTT
. | . | TRBJ1-2 | TRBV30 | CAWRPANYGYTF | TGTGCGTGGAGACCGGCTAACTATGGCTACACCTTC
once | . | TRBJ2-7 | TRBV14 | CASSPRAVLGEQYF | TGTGCCAGCAGCCCCCGGGCAGTCCTAGGGGAGCAGTACTTC
. | TRBD1 | TRBJ2-2 | TRBV5-1 | CASSLLTQGANTGELFF | TGCGCCAGCAGCTTGCTCACCCAGGGGGCGAACACCGGGGAGCTGTTTTTT
. | . | TRBJ1-5 | TRBV5-1 | CASSSLSGAVNQPQHF | TGCGCCAGCAGCTCCTTGTCTGGGGCAGTCAATCAGCCCCAGCATTTT
. | . | TRBJ1-4 | TRBV7-6 | CAWSVGLKLFF | TGTGCCTGGTCGGTGGGGTTGAAACTGTTTTTT
. | . | TRBJ2-3 | TRBV10-3 | CAISAGRQGTDTQYF | TGTGCCATCAGTGCAGGGAGACAGGGCACAGATACGCAGTATTTT
. | TRBD2 | TRBJ2-7 | TRBV27 | CASRKREENEQYF | TGTGCCAGCAGGAAGCGGGAGGAAAACGAGCAGTACTTC
. | . | TRBJ2-7 | TRBV28 | CASSLQRGYEQYF | TGTGCCAGCAGTTTGCAGAGAGGGTACGAGCAGTACTTC
. | . | TRBJ2-3 | TRBV6-1 | CASSAGTFTDTQYF | TGTGCCAGCAGTGCTGGGACTTTCACAGATACGCAGTATTTT
. | TRBD2 | TRBJ2-1 | TRBV5-6 | CASSLGLAGAGNEQFF | TGTGCCAGCAGCTTGGGACTAGCGGGAGCAGGGAATGAGCAGTTCTTC
few | TRBD2 | TRBJ2-1 | TRBV5-6 | CASSLGSGTNNEQFF | TGTGCCAGCAGCTTGGGTAGCGGGACCAACAATGAGCAGTTCTTC
. | TRBD1 | TRBJ1-1 | TRBV6-1 | CASSGTGAGNTEAFF | TGTGCCAGCAGTGGGACAGGGGCTGGGAACACTGAAGCTTTCTTT
. | . | TRBJ1-1 | TRBV30 | CAWKRLSGALSTEAFF | TGTGCCTGGAAACGTCTATCAGGGGCGCTTTCCACTGAAGCTTTCTTT
. | . | TRBJ2-3 | TRBV6-5 | CASSYRWLAADTQYF | TGTGCCAGCAGTTACCGGTGGCTAGCCGCAGATACGCAGTATTTT
. | . | TRBJ2-7 | TRBV28 | CASSAPPGTAISYEQYF | TGTGCCAGCAGCGCACCTCCTGGGACCGCAATCTCCTACGAGCAGTACTTC
. | . | TRBJ2-1 | TRBV9 | CASTPHLSSYNEQFF | TGTGCCAGCACCCCACACCTGAGCTCCTACAATGAGCAGTTCTTC
. | . | TRBJ1-2 | TRBV5-6 | CASSSRGTHGYTF | TGTGCCAGCAGCTCGAGGGGGACCCATGGCTACACCTTC
. | TRBD2 | TRBJ2-2 | TRBV28 | CASSFSGLNTGELFF | TGTGCCAGCAGTTTTAGCGGGTTGAACACCGGGGAGCTGTTTTTT
once | . | TRBJ2-3 | TRBV12-5 | CASGLGGPGDTQYF | TGTGCTAGTGGCCTCGGAGGGCCGGGAGATACGCAGTATTTT
medium-sized | . | TRBJ1-5 | TRBV6-1 | CASSEGMGMAGNQPQHF | TGTGCCAGCAGTGAAGGAATGGGCATGGCGGGGAATCAGCCCCAGCATTTT
. | . | TRBJ2-3 | TRBV5-1 | CASSSQGSRTDTQYF | TGCGCCAGCAGCTCACAGGGTTCCCGGACAGATACGCAGTATTTT
. | TRBD1 | TRBJ1-2 | TRBV30 | CAWDETGDYGYTF | TGTGCCTGGGACGAGACAGGGGACTATGGCTACACCTTC
. | TRBD2 | TRBJ2-7 | TRBV5-1 | CASSLGLAGPYEQYF | TGCGCCAGCAGCCTGGGACTAGCGGGGCCGTACGAGCAGTACTTC
. | . | TRBJ2-7 | TRBV10-3 | CAISDTTPYVQYF | TGTGCCATCAGTGACACGACCCCGTACGTGCAGTACTTC
. | . | TRBJ2-7 | TRBV7-2 | CASSLGHRQIFSYEQYF | TGTGCCAGCAGCTTAGGACACCGACAGATTTTCTCCTACGAGCAGTACTTC
. | TRBD1 | TRBJ2-7 | TRBV4-2 | CASSQGLQGAGYEQYF | TGTGCCAGCAGCCAAGGCCTCCAGGGGGCAGGCTACGAGCAGTACTTC
. | . | TRBJ1-5 | TRBV21-1 | CASSKGYEGAGGQPQHF | TGTGCCAGCAGCAAAGGTTATGAGGGGGCAGGTGGACAGCCCCAGCATTTT
medium-sized | . | TRBJ2-3 | TRBV7-8 | CASSLAGYTQYF | TGTGCCAGCAGCTTAGCCGGGTATACGCAGTATTTT
few | . | TRBJ1-2 | TRBV5-4 | CASSSIPARTNYGYTF | TGTGCCAGCAGCTCTATTCCGGCCAGGACTAACTATGGCTACACCTTC
. | TRBD2 | TRBJ2-3 | TRBV2 | CASRDDSGSQYF | TGTGCCAGCAGAGACGATAGCGGGAGTCAGTATTTT
. | . | TRBJ2-7 | TRBV20-1 | CSARREATQYF | TGCAGTGCCCGGAGGGAAGCGACGCAGTACTTC
. | . | TRBJ2-2 | TRBV28 | CASSSGTKGGTGELFF | TGTGCCAGCAGTTCCGGGACCAAGGGTGGAACCGGGGAGCTGTTTTTT
once | . | TRBJ1-2 | TRBV12-2 | CASRFISGTDGYTF | TGTGCAAGTCGCTTTATTTCCGGGACAGATGGCTACACCTTC